Listed below are T cell receptor beta chains from one sample, sequenced in a study of shared clonotypes between healthy human individuals. Sequencing was performed with immunoSEQ multiplex PCR; in TCRdb, only in-frame clones are kept and a portion is missing. This table has approximately 2,000,000 clones, 92% appearing once. Specimen: naive CD4+ T cells from PBMCs. Receptors originate from a man between 18 and 29 years old in good health. Some clones in this sample may be carry-over from other donors' samples. Both conserved end residues are trimmed from each CDR3.

J gene,V gene,CDR3 protein
TRBJ1-2,TRBV7-2,ASSLIGRGYT
TRBJ2-7,TRBV15,ATSRDLLGGPNYEQY
TRBJ1-1,TRBV28,ASSIQGGGSSTF
TRBJ2-7,TRBV28,ASSIFFYEQY
TRBJ1-2,TRBV4-3,ASSQVDSSYGYT
TRBJ1-5,TRBV18,ASSPSIDQPQH
TRBJ2-2,TRBV30,AWSLGTHAGELF
TRBJ2-2,TRBV29-1,SVGTGVTSNVGELF
TRBJ2-6,TRBV5-1,ASSLGNSGANVLT
TRBJ2-2,TRBV9,ASSVGAGEVGELF
TRBJ2-5,TRBV5-1,ASSPTPLETQY
TRBJ1-2,TRBV7-2,ASSQGHGYGYT
TRBJ2-3,TRBV6-6,ASSYYGTGSNTQY
TRBJ2-1,TRBV7-2,ASSHLEGANNEQF
TRBJ2-1,TRBV6-1,ASRRTSSYNEQF
TRBJ2-2,TRBV5-1,ASSPVGFLAGELF
TRBJ2-7,TRBV18,ASSPTTRNYEQY
TRBJ2-1,TRBV2,ASRQGGSYNEQF
TRBJ2-3,TRBV9,ASSAMGLVTDTQY
TRBJ2-1,TRBV6-1,ASREDRINEQF
TRBJ1-1,TRBV11-2,ASSTTQRDTEAF
TRBJ1-1,TRBV28,ASTPVVKRHTEAF
TRBJ2-1,TRBV4-2,ASSQVLNEQF
TRBJ1-6,TRBV29-1,SVEVDSRSPLH
TRBJ1-2,TRBV28,ASSSSGTGHYGYT
TRBJ2-5,TRBV5-4,ASSIRAGGHQETQY
TRBJ2-3,TRBV15,ATSRSTDTQY
TRBJ1-4,TRBV30,AWRFPGGGNEKLF
TRBJ2-3,TRBV29-1,SVEGGTGPDTQY
TRBJ2-7,TRBV11-2,ASSAQVEQY
TRBJ1-2,TRBV19,ASKVVLNYGYT
TRBJ1-2,TRBV30,AWTIPGPNYGYT
TRBJ1-2,TRBV21-1,ASTRDRGLYGYT
TRBJ2-7,TRBV29-1,SVGLEGYEQY
TRBJ2-1,TRBV2,ASSFRDEQF
TRBJ2-1,TRBV28,ASSLVGQVEQF
TRBJ1-4,TRBV11-2,ASSLATGGGNEKLF
TRBJ1-5,TRBV27,ASSLSMAVGQPQH
TRBJ2-3,TRBV19,ASSRLAGGPIGTDTQY
TRBJ2-1,TRBV5-1,ASSLGSGGKGEQF
TRBJ2-3,TRBV7-2,ASSFHGGSGDTQY